Listed here are 17 T cell receptor beta chains from one sample, sequenced in a study of shared clonotypes between healthy human individuals. Profiled with immunoSEQ multiplex PCR; TCRdb holds only in-frame clones, not every one. The repertoire holds about 2 million clones, with roughly 95% as singletons. Selected positively for CCR7 and CD45RO-negative, naive CD8 cells excluded terminally differentiated effector memory CD45RA+ cells. The sample comprised naive CD8+ T cells sorted from blood. Receptor source: a man younger than 35 in good health.

This sequence joins TRBV19 and TRBJ2-2; 7 nucleotides agree with TRBD2. The CDR3 totals 12 residues. Per the germline V gene, CDR1 is LNHDA and CDR2 is SQIVND (reference sequence). V shed 7 bases, J shed 5 bases, and the junction held 1 base outside the gene matches. The CDR3, as DNA: TGTGCCAGTATAGCGGGTACCGGGGAGCTGTTTTTT. Its protein product is CASIAGTGELFF. Full variable domain (outside the CDR3, taken from reference TRBV19 and TRBJ2-2): DGGITQSPKYLFRKEGQNVTLSCEQNLNHDAMYWYRQDPGQGLRLIYYSQIVNDFQKGDIAEGYSVSREKKESFPLTVTSAQKNPTAFYLCASIAGTGELFFGEGSRLTVL.

The chain has TRBV28 and TRBJ2-3, with 7 bases lining up with TRBD2. V gave up 2 bases and J gave up 5 bases; unmatched junction bases: 7. The germline CDR1 and CDR2 sequences are MDHEN and SYDVKM. This CDR3 has 15 residues. Here the CDR3 reads CASSLGSGGGDTQYF. The CDR3 bases are TGTGCCAGCAGTTTAGGGTCGGGGGGAGGAGATACGCAGTATTTT.

This clone is a singleton in its sample. V usage is TRBV7-9 and J usage is TRBJ2-1, with TRBD2 identical over 7 bases. Germline-derived CDR1 and CDR2 are SEHNR and FQNEAQ (reference sequence). The junction had 10 bases not matched to a gene; V was cut back by 1 base and J by 4 bases. The CDR3 is made up of 17 amino acids. The CDR3 is CASSLGGEARGYNEQFF. Here the CDR3 DNA reads TGTGCCAGCAGCTTAGGAGGTGAGGCGCGGGGGTACAATGAGCAGTTCTTC.

This rearrangement joins TRBV14 to TRBJ2-5; D may be TRBD2 (5 bases). The CDR3 runs 14 residues. The V gene lost 5 bases and the J gene lost 4 bases, with 14 bases spanning the gap. The V gene's germline CDR1 is SGHDN and CDR2 FVKESK. This CDR3 reads CASSFWTERETQYF. The CDR3 DNA follows: TGTGCCAGCAGCTTTTGGACTGAGAGAGAGACCCAGTACTTC.

Of note for this clone: Distinct nucleotide sequences in the sample also encode this CDR3. The gene calls are TRBV2 and TRBJ2-7; D is uncertain. Germline lookup yields CDR1 SNHLY and CDR2 FYNNEI. V dropped 1 base and J dropped 3 bases, with 10 bases sitting between them. This CDR3 spans 14 amino acids. In DNA, the CDR3 is TGTGCCAGCAGTGAAGAGGGCAGTTTCTACGAGCAGTACTTC. Its protein product is CASSEEGSFYEQYF. Filled out from reference TRBV2 and TRBJ2-7, the complete variable domain reads EPEVTQTPSHQVTQMGQEVILRCVPISNHLYFYWYRQILGQKVEFLVSFYNNEISEKSEIFDDQFSVERPDGSNFTLKIRSTKLEDSAMYFCASSEEGSFYEQYFGPGTRLTVT.

The chain carries TRBV10-2 and TRBJ2-1, with D perhaps TRBD2 (6 bases). This CDR3 contains 15 residues. The V and J ends lost 5 bases and 0 bases respectively, with 11 bases between them. Germline assignment: CDR1 WSHSY and CDR2 SAAADI. CDR3 in amino acids: CASSLEGISYNEQFF. The CDR3 DNA reads as TGCGCCAGCAGTTTGGAGGGAATCTCCTACAATGAGCAGTTCTTC.

Details on this clone: The same CDR3 also results from other DNA sequences found in this sample. This chain links TRBV6-5 with TRBJ2-3; D gene unclear. V lost 4 bases, J lost 2 bases, and 10 bases lay in between. CDR3 length: 14 amino acids. Germline V CDR1 and CDR2: MNHEY, SVGAGI. CDR3: CASSLLSPTDTQYF. In DNA, the CDR3 is TGTGCCAGCAGTTTACTTTCCCCCACAGATACGCAGTATTTT.

CDR3 nucleotide sequence: TGTGCCAGCAGCTTAGCTAGTCTAGCGGGAGATACGCAGTATTTT. It is translated as CASSLASLAGDTQYF. J is TRBJ2-3 and V is TRBV7-2; 8 nucleotides match TRBD2. J was trimmed by 5 bases and V by 0 bases; bases with no gene match: 4. The CDR3 sequence is 15 residues long. Germline V gives CDR1 SGHTA, CDR2 FQGNSA. The full variable domain, with the rest looked up from reference TRBV7-2 and TRBJ2-3, is GAGVSQSPSNKVTEKGKDVELRCDPISGHTALYWYRQSLGQGLEFLIYFQGNSAPDKSGLPSDRFSAERTGGSVSTLTIQRTQQEDSAVYLCASSLASLAGDTQYFGPGTRLTVL.

This sequence joins TRBV6-5 and TRBJ2-7; 8 bases are a match to TRBD1. Germline lookup yields CDR1 MNHEY and CDR2 SVGAGI. V dropped 0 bases and J dropped 6; count of bases not matched to a gene: 10. The CDR3 length is 16 residues. The CDR3 reads CASSYSTGDRFREQYF. The CDR3 DNA sequence: TGTGCCAGCAGTTACTCGACGGGGGACAGGTTCCGCGAGCAGTACTTC.

This chain connects TRBV9 to TRBJ2-5; D is ambiguous. The V end lost 6 bases, the J end lost 5 bases, and 17 bases lay between the germline ends. This CDR3 region has 14 residues. Germline CDR1 reads SGDLS; CDR2 reads YYNGEE. The CDR3 is CASNPGVSSETQYF. The CDR3 coding sequence is TGTGCCAGCAACCCAGGAGTGTCCTCGGAGACCCAGTACTTC.

This chain uses TRBV10-3 with TRBJ1-1; D not certain. Germline assignment: CDR1 ENHRY and CDR2 SYGVKD. This CDR3 region has 12 residues. Trimming took 3 bases from V and 7 from J, leaving 9 bases between them. The CDR3 protein is CAISESEDEAFF. CDR3 coding DNA: TGTGCCATCAGTGAATCAGAGGATGAAGCTTTCTTT.

V and J are TRBV9 and TRBJ2-4, with D possibly TRBD2 on 7 matching bases. The CDR3 runs to 15 residues. The germline V gene has CDR1 SGDLS and CDR2 YYNGEE. V lost 3 bases and J 4 bases, leaving 14 bases between the germline ends. CDR3 amino acids: CASSATGGQKNIQYF. Here the CDR3 DNA reads TGTGCCAGCAGCGCCACGGGGGGCCAAAAAAACATTCAGTACTTC.

The genes are TRBV5-6 and TRBJ1-2; TRBD1 aligns across 11 bases. Trimming removed 6 bases from V and 4 bases from J; junction bases left unmatched: 2. Per the germline V gene, CDR1 is SGHDT and CDR2 is YYEEEE. The CDR3 loop spans 13 amino acids. In DNA, the CDR3 is TGTGCCAGCACCGGACAGGGGGCCTATGGCTACACCTTC. It is translated as CASTGQGAYGYTF.

The rearrangement links TRBV7-9 to TRBJ2-2; TRBD1 aligns across 8 bases. V shed 5 bases, J shed 4 bases, and the junction held 9 bases outside the gene matches. Germline V gives CDR1 SEHNR, CDR2 FQNEAQ (reference sequence). There are 16 residues in the CDR3. The CDR3 DNA sequence: TGTGCCAGCAGCCCCTCGACAGGGGCGGGCACCGGGGAGCTGTTTTTT. Its protein product is CASSPSTGAGTGELFF. The full variable domain, its missing parts supplied by reference TRBV7-9 and TRBJ2-2, is DTGVSQNPRHKITKRGQNVTFRCDPISEHNRLYWYRQTLGQGPEFLTYFQNEAQLEKSRLLSDRFSAERPKGSFSTLEIQRTEQGDSAMYLCASSPSTGAGTGELFFGEGSRLTVL.

This chain links TRBV9 with TRBJ2-3; D perhaps matches TRBD1 (5 bases). CDR1 is SGDLS and CDR2 is YYNGEE in the germline V gene. V was clipped by 0 bases and J by 3 bases, with 11 bases between them. The CDR3 consists of 15 residues. CDR3 amino acids: CASSVARVGTDTQYF. The CDR3 nucleotides are TGTGCCAGCAGCGTAGCCAGGGTTGGAACAGATACGCAGTATTTT. Full variable domain (outside the CDR3, taken from reference TRBV9 and TRBJ2-3): DSGVTQTPKHLITATGQRVTLRCSPRSGDLSVYWYQQSLDQGLQFLIQYYNGEERAKGNILERFSAQQFPDLHSELNLSSLELGDSALYFCASSVARVGTDTQYFGPGTRLTVL.

This sequence joins TRBV30 and TRBJ2-3, with a tentative D call TRBD2 (5 bases). Between the trimmed V and J ends, which lost 3 bases and 3 bases, there was a span of 19 bases. The germline gives CDR1 GTSNPN, CDR2 SVGIG (reference sequence). The CDR3 runs to 16 residues. The CDR3 coding sequence is TGTGCCTGGAGCGACGGAGTAGCGCATCCTACAGATACGCAGTATTTT. It codes for CAWSDGVAHPTDTQYF. Combining the CDR3 with reference TRBV30 and TRBJ2-3 gives the whole variable domain SQTIHQWPATLVQPVGSPLSLECTVEGTSNPNLYWYRQAAGRGLQLLFYSVGIGQISSEVPQNLSASRPQDRQFILSSKKLLLSDSGFYLCAWSDGVAHPTDTQYFGPGTRLTVL.

The chain links TRBV6-5 to TRBJ1-2; possibly TRBD1 for D (5 bases). The CDR3 is 15 residues long. Trimming removed 2 bases at V and 5 bases at J, with 15 bases between. CDR1 and CDR2 from the germline V gene are MNHEY and SVGAGI. The CDR3 region has the DNA TGTGCCAGCAGTTACAATCAGTGGGGGGAGTATGGCTACACCTTC. It translates to CASSYNQWGEYGYTF.